One and the same sample provided the 2 T cell receptor beta chains below, sequenced in a study of sequential checkpoint blockade in melanoma. The treatment denotes: randomized to nivolumab then ipilimumab (arm A) or the reverse (arm B). Some clones are missing from TCRdb's copy, which holds only in-frame ones; the method was immunoSEQ multiplex PCR. The sample holds around 39,000 clones, roughly four fifths seen once. The sample was CD8+ T cells sorted from blood (inferred from file names), taken from a patient given nivolumab and ipilimumab in sequence. These receptors all come from a human donor with melanoma.

The chain employs TRBV27 and TRBJ1-5; TRBD1 aligns across 8 bases. V was pared by 6 bases and J by 4 bases, with 2 bases of the junction left unmatched. CDR3 size: 13 residues. Germline values: CDR1 MNHEY, CDR2 SMNVEV (reference sequence). The CDR3 coding sequence is TGTGCCAGCAGAAGACAGGGGAATCAGCCCCAGCATTTT. It yields the protein CASRRQGNQPQHF.

The chain is built from TRBV27 and TRBJ1-1, with 7 bases fitting TRBD1. With 5 bases clipped from V and 1 base from J, the junction kept 1 base outside the gene matches. The CDR3 runs 13 residues. CDR1 and CDR2 (germline): MNHEY, SMNVEV (reference sequence). The CDR3 here is CASSGQENTEAFF. The CDR3 coding sequence is TGTGCCAGCAGTGGACAGGAGAACACTGAAGCTTTCTTT.